A single T cell receptor beta chain is shown here with its context. Trimming cost V 6 bases and J 4 bases; bases outside gene matches: 9. This CDR3 region has 15 residues. Looked up from germline, CDR1 is MNHEY and CDR2 is SVGAGI. The data derive from a study of blood T cell repertoires in COVID-19. Turning to the study itself: The analysed material was cDNA or gDNA that came from T cells, B-cell-depleted T cells, or PBMCs.

Sequencing was performed with immunoSEQ multiplex PCR; in TCRdb, only in-frame clones are kept and a portion is missing. Among some 150,000 clones, about 89% were seen once, and the ten largest hold around 38%. This rearrangement joins TRBV6-5 to TRBJ1-3; TRBD1 matches 7 bases. This clonotype was sampled from a man over 45 who had recovered from COVID-19. Material for sequencing was peripheral blood. CDR3: CASSLQGMGGNTIYF. As DNA, the CDR3 is TGTGCCAGCAGCCTACAGGGGATGGGGGGAAACACCATATATTTT.